A selection of T cell receptor beta chains follows, all from one sample in a study of regulatory T cells in long-lasting Graves disease. TCRdb reanalysed the multiplex PCR reads using MiXCR and keeps one entry per CDR3 protein. The sample lists 370,000 or so distinct CDR3 sequences; roughly 16% were seen once. The sample was also reused in another study, on T cells in Graves' hyperthyroidism and ophthalmopathy.

The sequencing here drew on peripheral blood mononuclear cells (PBMCs), taken at new diagnosis, from a patient treated with antithyroid drugs. The receptor set was obtained from a woman between 18 and 29 years old with Graves disease. Each CDR3 is given with its conserved first and last residue. The D gene is left open where the match is weak. Clone size is given for some rows only: seen once, a few or many times, or a class if the clone is expanded.

V	size	D	J	CDR3	DNA
TRBV15	many	NA	TRBJ2-1	CATSRQRVSSNEQFF	TGTGCCACCAGCAGACAGCGAGTCTCATCCAATGAGCAGTTCTTC
TRBV27	many	NA	TRBJ1-5	CASSFAGRNQPQHF	TGTGCCAGCAGTTTCGCCGGACGGAATCAGCCCCAGCATTTT
TRBV6-1	few	NA	TRBJ1-3	CASRNRVSGNTIYF	TGTGCCAGCAGGAACAGGGTCTCTGGAAACACCATATATTTT
TRBV20-1	NA	TRBD2	TRBJ2-5	CSARGASGRSWGGYF	TGCAGTGCTAGAGGGGCTAGCGGGAGGTCCTGGGGAGGGTACTTC
TRBV7-9	many	NA	TRBJ2-1	CASSQGSYNEQFF	TGTGCCAGCAGTCAGGGGTCTTACAATGAGCAGTTCTTC
TRBV2	NA	NA	TRBJ1-4	CASSEPRGTNEKLFF	TGTGCCAGCAGTGAACCGCGGGGCACTAATGAAAAACTGTTTTTT
TRBV2	many	TRBD2	TRBJ2-5	CASSDAGLAGSETQYF	TGTGCCAGCAGTGATGCAGGACTAGCGGGGTCGGAGACCCAGTACTTC
TRBV6-1	NA	NA	TRBJ2-1	CASSYVALPYNEQFF	TGTGCCAGCAGTTACGTAGCTCTCCCCTACAATGAGCAGTTCTTC
TRBV5-4	few	TRBD1	TRBJ1-1	CASSLPDRATEAFF	TGTGCCAGCAGCTTACCGGACAGGGCCACTGAAGCTTTCTTT
TRBV5-8	NA	NA	TRBJ2-4	CASSFRGTGAGIQYF	TGTGCCAGCAGCTTTAGGGGCACGGGTGCGGGCATTCAGTACTTC
TRBV5-5	NA	NA	TRBJ1-4	CASSSLGGGANEKLFF	TGTGCCAGCAGCTCCCTAGGGGGGGGGGCTAATGAAAAACTGTTTTTT
TRBV2	few	NA	TRBJ1-2	CASSESNSNYGYTF	TGTGCCAGCAGTGAATCGAACAGCAACTATGGCTACACCTTC
TRBV4-2	few	NA	TRBJ2-1	CASSQSTATPHNEQFF	TGTGCCAGCAGCCAATCAACGGCCACTCCCCACAATGAGCAGTTCTTC
TRBV6-1	few	NA	TRBJ1-4	CASRSGNEKLFF	TGTGCCAGCAGAAGTGGGAATGAAAAACTGTTTTTT
TRBV20-1	NA	TRBD2	TRBJ2-1	CSATRTSGSNEQFF	TGCAGTGCCACAAGGACTAGCGGGAGCAATGAGCAGTTCTTC
TRBV12-3/TRBV12-4	many	NA	TRBJ2-5	CASTQQALQETQYF	TGTGCCAGCACCCAACAGGCCCTACAAGAGACCCAGTACTTC
TRBV7-3	few	NA	TRBJ2-7	CASSLSPGSYEQYF	TGTGCCAGCAGCTTATCCCCCGGTTCCTACGAGCAGTACTTC
TRBV6-2/TRBV6-3	NA	NA	TRBJ2-1	CASSDVNNEQFF	TGTGCCAGCAGTGACGTAAACAATGAGCAGTTCTTC
TRBV9	few	TRBD1	TRBJ2-3	CASSGRTGPDTQYF	TGTGCCAGCAGCGGTAGGACAGGGCCAGATACGCAGTATTTT
TRBV4-1	few	NA	TRBJ2-1	CASSQESSRGGEQFF	TGCGCCAGCAGCCAAGAATCTTCTCGCGGCGGTGAGCAGTTCTTC
TRBV20-1	many	NA	TRBJ1-6	CSARTDTNSPLHF	TGCAGTGCTAGGACGGATACTAATTCACCCCTCCACTTT
TRBV2	many	NA	TRBJ2-3	CASSPLSSDTQYF	TGTGCCAGCAGTCCCCTATCTTCAGATACGCAGTATTTT
TRBV2	many	NA	TRBJ1-5	CASSVINSLNQPQHF	TGTGCCAGCAGTGTAATAAACAGCCTAAATCAGCCCCAGCATTTT
TRBV11-2	few	NA	TRBJ2-5	CASSQARTEYQETQYF	TGCGCCAGCAGCCAAGCCCGGACGGAATACCAAGAGACCCAGTACTTC
TRBV5-6	many	NA	TRBJ2-1	CASSFGTANEQFF	TGTGCCAGCAGCTTCGGTACTGCCAATGAGCAGTTCTTC
TRBV5-1	many	NA	TRBJ2-7	CASSPEGVSNEQYF	TGCGCCAGCAGCCCCGAGGGGGTTTCCAACGAGCAGTACTTC
TRBV18	many	NA	TRBJ2-2	CASSPGLITGELFF	TGTGCCAGCTCACCAGGACTAATCACCGGGGAGCTGTTTTTT
TRBV7-9	many	TRBD1	TRBJ1-1	CASSLSRRDRLAKTNTEAFF	TGTGCCAGCAGCTTATCGCGCCGGGACAGGTTGGCCAAAACAAACACTGAAGCTTTCTTT
TRBV18	many	NA	TRBJ2-3	CASSPRPGDTDTQYF	TGTGCCAGCTCACCACGTCCGGGGGACACAGATACGCAGTATTTT
TRBV9	NA	TRBD2	TRBJ2-1	CASSVGTGTSGYNYNEQFF	TGTGCCAGCAGCGTAGGGACAGGGACTAGCGGCTATAACTACAATGAGCAGTTCTTC
TRBV5-1	many	TRBD1	TRBJ2-1	CASSVTGGFINEQFF	TGCGCCAGCAGCGTGACAGGGGGCTTTATCAATGAGCAGTTCTTC
TRBV3-1	many	NA	TRBJ2-7	CASSQDPVTPEQYF	TGTGCCAGCAGCCAAGATCCAGTAACTCCCGAGCAGTACTTC
TRBV10-3	many	TRBD1	TRBJ2-7	CAIRGDRVVEEQYF	TGTGCCATCAGGGGGGACAGGGTCGTGGAGGAGCAGTACTTC
TRBV7-2	NA	TRBD2	TRBJ2-2	CASSFPGLAGTGELFF	TGTGCCAGCAGCTTCCCAGGACTAGCGGGCACCGGGGAGCTGTTTTTT
TRBV5-1	many	TRBD1	TRBJ2-1	CASSLEGGLGAEQFF	TGCGCCAGCAGCTTGGAAGGGGGCCTAGGGGCTGAGCAGTTCTTC
TRBV3-1	few	NA	TRBJ1-2	CASSQASGSGYGYTF	TGTGCCAGCAGCCAAGCATCCGGAAGCGGCTATGGCTACACCTTC
TRBV19	few	NA	TRBJ2-7	CASRPGGDLHEQYF	TGTGCCAGTAGGCCCGGCGGGGATCTCCACGAGCAGTACTTC
TRBV5-5	few	NA	TRBJ2-1	CASSYLDAYNEQFF	TGTGCCAGCAGCTACCTAGACGCGTACAATGAGCAGTTCTTC
TRBV10-3	many	TRBD2	TRBJ2-2	CAIRASGNTGELFF	TGTGCCATCAGGGCTAGCGGGAACACCGGGGAGCTGTTTTTT
TRBV7-8	many	TRBD1	TRBJ1-1	CASSLGDRVTEAFF	TGTGCCAGCAGCTTAGGGGACAGGGTCACTGAAGCTTTCTTT
TRBV7-6	NA	TRBD2	TRBJ2-7	CASSPLHFRGTSGGAIGEQYF	TGTGCCAGCAGCCCCCTACATTTTCGCGGGACTAGCGGGGGGGCCATCGGCGAGCAGTACTTC
TRBV5-1	many	NA	TRBJ2-7	CASSWGRSGATFTYEQYF	TGCGCCAGCAGCTGGGGGCGGTCGGGGGCGACGTTTACTTACGAGCAGTACTTC
TRBV29-1	many	NA	TRBJ2-7	CSVTDGVGAEQYF	TGCAGCGTTACGGACGGAGTAGGGGCCGAGCAGTACTTC
TRBV27	NA	TRBD1	TRBJ1-1	CASSLTQGGLAFF	TGTGCCAGCAGTTTAACCCAGGGGGGTTTGGCTTTCTTT
TRBV20-1	many	TRBD2	TRBJ2-2	CSASKLAGGPMELFF	TGCAGTGCTAGTAAGCTAGCGGGGGGGCCTATGGAGCTGTTTTTT
TRBV5-1	many	NA	TRBJ2-1	CASSLAIRPDMEQFF	TGCGCCAGCAGCTTGGCCATTAGGCCCGATATGGAGCAGTTCTTC
TRBV29-1	NA	NA	TRBJ1-1	CSVETGPAFF	TGCAGCGTTGAAACAGGGCCAGCTTTCTTT
TRBV9	few	NA	TRBJ1-1	CASSESGGGLLNTEAFF	TGTGCCAGCAGCGAGTCCGGGGGCGGCCTCCTTAACACTGAAGCTTTCTTT